The 16 T cell receptor beta chains reported below all come from one sample, sequenced in a study of tumour-infiltrating T cells in Burkitt lymphoma. Method: immunoSEQ multiplex PCR; TCRdb's copy keeps in-frame clones and lacks some. The sample lists more than 40,000 clones; about a third were seen once. Sample: tumor tissue. These receptors were taken from a human donor with Burkitt lymphoma.

The rearrangement joins TRBV6-5 to TRBJ2-7; 10 nucleotides line up with TRBD2. The CDR3 sequence is 15 residues long. Germline CDR1 reads MNHEY; CDR2 reads SVGAGI. J was trimmed by 5 bases and V by 6 bases; bases with no gene match: 10. The CDR3 nucleotides are TGTGCCAGCAGCACCGCTAGCGGGGGAACCAACGAGCAGTACTTC. This codes for CASSTASGGTNEQYF.

This clone showed up just a few times. The chain is built from TRBV5-6 and TRBJ1-3; D not resolved. The CDR3 contains 14 residues. Looked up from germline, CDR1 is SGHDT and CDR2 is YYEEEE. V was trimmed by 3 bases and J by 2 bases, leaving 9 bases between them. CDR3 loop: CASSWAQTGNTIYF. For the CDR3, the DNA is TGTGCCAGCAGCTGGGCGCAGACTGGAAACACCATATATTTT.

In this sample, this clone turned up a few times. The rearrangement uses TRBV10-3 and TRBJ1-2, with a weak D call TRBD1 (5 bases). The CDR3 length is 13 residues. Trimming pared 4 bases from V and 6 bases from J, leaving 12 bases between. CDR1 and CDR2 from the germline V gene are ENHRY and SYGVKD. The CDR3 region has the DNA TGTGCCATCAGTGTCGCCAGGGAGAATGGCTACACCTTC. This encodes CAISVARENGYTF.

The V gene is TRBV5-6, the J gene TRBJ1-1; D unresolved. V was shortened by 2 bases and J by 3 bases, with 5 bases between the two germline ends. This CDR3 comprises 12 residues. Germline CDR1 reads SGHDT; CDR2 reads YYEEEE. Here the CDR3 DNA reads TGTGCCAGCAGCTTTTTGGACACTGAAGCTTTCTTT. Encoded protein: CASSFLDTEAFF.

This chain joins TRBV5-4 and TRBJ2-1; D might be TRBD2 (6 bases). Germline lookup yields CDR1 SGHNT and CDR2 YYREEE (reference sequence). V gave up 4 bases and J gave up 8 bases, with 16 bases separating them. The CDR3 loop spans 14 amino acids. The CDR3 here is CASSPWAGRDEQFF. The CDR3 DNA follows: TGTGCCAGCAGCCCCTGGGCGGGGCGGGATGAGCAGTTCTTC.

This clone has just a few counts. The J gene is TRBJ2-3, the V gene TRBV4-2, with 8 bases that match TRBD2. The CDR3 runs to 18 residues. V was pared by 0 bases and J by 2 bases, with 10 bases of the junction left unmatched. Germline CDR1 is LGHNA and CDR2 is YNFKEQ. CDR3 sequence (DNA): TGTGCCAGCAGCCAAGATTCTGTCCGGGGGGGGGACACAGATACGCAGTATTTT. This encodes CASSQDSVRGGDTDTQYF.

The chain carries TRBV7-2 and TRBJ2-7; D may correspond to TRBD1 or TRBD2 (5 bases each). Germline V gene lookup returns CDR1 SGHTA and CDR2 FQGNSA. Between the trimmed V and J ends, which lost 3 bases and 6 bases, there was a span of 9 bases. The CDR3 is 12 amino acids. In DNA, the CDR3 is TGTGCCAGCAGCTTCACTAGGGGCGAGCAGTACTTC. Translation: CASSFTRGEQYF.

This rearrangement joins TRBV2 to TRBJ2-7, with TRBD2 as a possible D gene (6 bases). The CDR3 spans 16 residues. CDR1 and CDR2 from the germline V gene are SNHLY and FYNNEI. V lost 3 bases and J lost 6, with 21 bases in between. The chain's CDR3 is CASSDRTKLLGVEQYF. CDR3 nucleotides: TGTGCCAGCAGTGACAGGACTAAACTCCTTGGGGTCGAGCAGTACTTC. Combining the CDR3 with reference TRBV2 and TRBJ2-7 gives the whole variable domain EPEVTQTPSHQVTQMGQEVILRCVPISNHLYFYWYRQILGQKVEFLVSFYNNEISEKSEIFDDQFSVERPDGSNFTLKIRSTKLEDSAMYFCASSDRTKLLGVEQYFGPGTRLTVT.

The chain recombines TRBV2 with TRBJ2-7; no firm D call. V lost 9 bases to trimming and J lost 2 bases, with 17 bases between them. The CDR3 contains 14 residues. The germline CDR1 and CDR2 sequences are SNHLY and FYNNEI. CDR3 nucleotide sequence: TGTGCCAGGCAGGCCCGTCCGGAAGCCTACGAGCAGTACTTC. Translated: CARQARPEAYEQYF.

This clone came up once. This chain uses TRBV28 with TRBJ1-2, with 10 bases identical to TRBD1. The V gene's germline CDR1 is MDHEN and CDR2 SYDVKM. The V gene end was trimmed by 7 bases and the J gene end by 4 bases; junction bases not matched to a gene: 3. The CDR3 has 13 amino acids. CDR3 amino acids: CASKRTGGYGYTF. In DNA form, the CDR3 reads TGTGCCAGCAAGCGGACAGGGGGCTATGGCTACACCTTC.

A few counts support this clone. In nucleotides, the CDR3 is TGTGCCAGCACCAAACGGCAGGAAGATACGCAGTATTTT. As protein: CASTKRQEDTQYF. The J gene is TRBJ2-3, the V gene TRBV7-2; D is undetermined. The CDR3 has 13 residues. V lost 7 bases to trimming and J lost 5 bases, with 13 bases between them. Per germline, CDR1 SGHTA and CDR2 FQGNSA.

This clone turned up a few times. The CDR3 reads CASSPGGDSVEYF. The CDR3 DNA reads TGTGCCAGCAGCCCGGGGGGGGACTCGGTGGAGTACTTC. V and J are TRBV7-9 and TRBJ2-7, with TRBD2 matching 8 bases. Per germline, CDR1 SEHNR and CDR2 FQNEAQ (reference sequence). V trimming: 5 bases; J trimming: 11 bases; junction bases outside the gene matches: 11. This CDR3 contains 13 residues.

This clone was observed a handful of times. This chain links TRBV2 with TRBJ1-6, with D hard to call. V was shortened by 3 bases and J by 5 bases, with 11 bases between the two germline ends. The CDR3 has 15 amino acids. Germline-derived CDR1 and CDR2 are SNHLY and FYNNEI. CDR3 sequence (DNA): TGTGCCAGCAGTGATGGAGGGTTGGATAATTCACCCCTCCACTTT. Translating gives CASSDGGLDNSPLHF. The full variable domain, its missing parts supplied by reference TRBV2 and TRBJ1-6, is EPEVTQTPSHQVTQMGQEVILRCVPISNHLYFYWYRQILGQKVEFLVSFYNNEISEKSEIFDDQFSVERPDGSNFTLKIRSTKLEDSAMYFCASSDGGLDNSPLHFGNGTRLTVT.

The V and J genes are TRBV11-2 and TRBJ2-5; D tentatively fits TRBD1 or TRBD2 (5 bases each). CDR3 size: 13 residues. V lost 1 base, J lost 9 bases, and 12 bases lay in between. The germline V gene has CDR1 SGHAT and CDR2 FQNNGV. As DNA, the CDR3 is TGTGCCAGCAGCTTAGGCCAGAGAGGGGCCCAGTACTTC. Its translation: CASSLGQRGAQYF.

Details on this clone: Other DNA sequences in the same sample also yield this CDR3. The CDR3 is CASSYQRPGTGGGQPQHF. The CDR3 DNA reads TGTGCCAGTAGCTACCAGCGTCCCGGGACAGGGGGCGGGCAGCCCCAGCATTTT. V usage is TRBV19 and J usage is TRBJ1-5; 12 positions match TRBD1. The germline gives CDR1 LNHDA, CDR2 SQIVND (reference sequence). V gave up 6 bases and J gave up 7 bases; unmatched junction bases: 16. The CDR3 loop spans 18 amino acids.

This clone was observed a handful of times. This chain links TRBV5-4 with TRBJ1-2, with 7 bases fitting TRBD1. Germline V gene lookup returns CDR1 SGHNT and CDR2 YYREEE (reference sequence). V lost 5 bases, J lost 7 bases, and 8 bases stayed unmatched. This CDR3 has 13 residues. The CDR3: CASRRDRSRGYTF. CDR3 DNA sequence: TGTGCCAGCAGGCGGGACAGATCGCGTGGCTACACCTTC. Based on the CDR3 plus reference TRBV5-4 and TRBJ1-2, the full variable domain is ETGVTQSPTHLIKTRGQQVTLRCSSQSGHNTVSWYQQALGQGPQFIFQYYREEENGRGNFPPRFSGLQFPNYSSELNVNALELDDSALYLCASRRDRSRGYTFGSGTRLTVV.